These T cell receptor beta chains were read from a single sample in a study of blood T cell repertoires in COVID-19. The table came from immunoSEQ multiplex PCR; TCRdb's copy has only in-frame clones and leaves some out. The table shows some 150,000 clones, with about 87% occurring only once. Sample: peripheral blood. Receptor source: a woman aged 45-65 years with acute or convalescent COVID-19. CDR3s include the opening cysteine and the closing phenylalanine or tryptophan. A D gene is named only where the DNA matches it firmly. Expanded clones are given a class, and other clones once, few, many or no size at all.

.	TRBJ1-6	TRBD1	TRBV2	TGTGCCAGCAGCCAGACAGGGAATTCACCCCTCCACTTT	CASSQTGNSPLHF
once	TRBJ1-2	.	TRBV7-2	TGTGCCAGCAGCCAGGGTCCCAGGGTCTATGGCTACACCTTC	CASSQGPRVYGYTF
.	TRBJ2-2	TRBD2	TRBV6-5	TGTGCCAGCAGTTTTAGCGGGGAAGGCGGGGAGCTGTTTTTT	CASSFSGEGGELFF
.	TRBJ2-3	.	TRBV24-1	TGTGCCACCAGTGATTTTCGACAGACCCCAGATACGCAGTATTTT	CATSDFRQTPDTQYF
.	TRBJ2-7	TRBD2	TRBV18	TGTGCCAGCTCACCACAGGAACTAGCGGGACTCTACGAGCAGTACTTC	CASSPQELAGLYEQYF
.	TRBJ1-2	TRBD1	TRBV7-2	TGTGCCAGCAGCGCCCCGACAGGGGGCAGGTATGGCTACACCTTC	CASSAPTGGRYGYTF
.	TRBJ2-5	.	TRBV5-6	TGTGCCAGCAGCATACCCCGGGTCCCCCAGTACTTC	CASSIPRVPQYF
.	TRBJ2-1	TRBD2	TRBV19	TGTGCCAGTAGTACCCTCCTGGCGGGAGCCAATGAGCAGTTCTTC	CASSTLLAGANEQFF
.	TRBJ1-3	.	TRBV5-5	TGTGCCAGCAGCTTGGTCGACAGCCTCTCTGGAAACACCATATATTTT	CASSLVDSLSGNTIYF
.	TRBJ2-7	.	TRBV6-5	TGTGCCAGCAGAAACACAGGGGGGGCCTCCTACGAGCAGTACTTC	CASRNTGGASYEQYF
.	TRBJ1-1	.	TRBV5-1	TGCGCCAGCAGCTTTCAACAGGGTAAGGGGGCTGAAGCTTTCTTT	CASSFQQGKGAEAFF
.	TRBJ1-4	.	TRBV28	TGTGCCAGCAGATATCCCGGTCGTGAAAAACTGTTTTTT	CASRYPGREKLFF
.	TRBJ1-1	TRBD1	TRBV24-1	TGTGCCACCAGTGATACCGGGACAGGGTCCACTGAAGCTTTCTTT	CATSDTGTGSTEAFF
once	TRBJ1-5	TRBD1	TRBV5-1	TGCGCCAGCAGCTGGGGACAGGGCGGGAGCAATCAGCCCCAGCATTTT	CASSWGQGGSNQPQHF
.	TRBJ2-1	TRBD2	TRBV30	TGTGCCTGGAGTGTACAGGCGGGAGACCTCAATGAGCAGTTCTTC	CAWSVQAGDLNEQFF
.	TRBJ1-2	.	TRBV6-2/TRBV6-3	TGTGCCAGCAGTTACAAGGGGGAAGCTAACTATGGCTACACCTTC	CASSYKGEANYGYTF
once	TRBJ2-7	.	TRBV20-1	TGCAGTGTTAGTATAAGGAACAGGGCCTACGAGCAGTACTTC	CSVSIRNRAYEQYF
.	TRBJ2-7	TRBD2	TRBV6-5	TGTGCCAGCCAGCTAGCGGCCCTCTACGAGCAGTACTTC	CASQLAALYEQYF
few	TRBJ1-4	TRBD1	TRBV2	TGTGCCAGCAGTGGGGACAGTGCAACTAATGAAAAACTGTTTTTT	CASSGDSATNEKLFF
.	TRBJ1-4	TRBD1	TRBV9	TGTGCCAGCAGCGGGGGACAGGGATCTAATGAAAAACTGTTTTTT	CASSGGQGSNEKLFF
.	TRBJ2-7	TRBD2	TRBV5-1	TGCGCCAGCAGCACGACTAGCGGAGTCTACGAGCAGTACTTC	CASSTTSGVYEQYF
.	TRBJ2-7	TRBD1	TRBV6-4	TGTGCCAGCAGTGCACGCTCGGGACAGGGCTACGAGCAGTACTTC	CASSARSGQGYEQYF
.	TRBJ2-1	TRBD1	TRBV7-6	TGTGCCAGCAGCTCCCGCAGGGGGCCTTACGACAATGAGCAGTTCTTC	CASSSRRGPYDNEQFF
.	TRBJ1-2	.	TRBV6-2/TRBV6-3	TGTGCCAGCAGTCCGGACAGCCTCAACTATGGCTACACCTTC	CASSPDSLNYGYTF
.	TRBJ1-4	.	TRBV5-6	TGTGCCAGCAGCTTGAAGGGGGTGGGGACTAATGAAAAACTGTTTTTT	CASSLKGVGTNEKLFF
.	TRBJ1-2	TRBD1	TRBV14	TGTGCCAGCAGTCAAGCGAGGGGGCTTGGCTACACCTTC	CASSQARGLGYTF
.	TRBJ2-7	.	TRBV24-1	TGTGCCACCAGTGACCCGAACGACCTAGACGAGCAGTACTTC	CATSDPNDLDEQYF
.	TRBJ1-6	.	TRBV5-6	TGTGCCAGCAGCTTGGAATCAGGGTTCAGGCCCCTCCACTTT	CASSLESGFRPLHF
.	TRBJ1-1	.	TRBV11-2	TGTGCCAGCAGGCAGGGGACTGAAGCTTTCTTT	CASRQGTEAFF
.	TRBJ1-1	TRBD1	TRBV27	TGTGCCAGCAGTCCGGGACAGGGAGGTGAAGCTTTCTTT	CASSPGQGGEAFF
.	TRBJ2-3	TRBD1	TRBV19	TGTGCCAGTAGTGCTGGGACAGGGGGCTATGGTACGCAGTATTTT	CASSAGTGGYGTQYF
.	TRBJ2-4	TRBD2	TRBV19	TGTGCCAGTAGTATAGATCGCCGGGGGGGCAGGAACATTCAGTACTTC	CASSIDRRGGRNIQYF
.	TRBJ1-4	TRBD1	TRBV5-1	TGCGCCAGCAGCCAAACCGGGACAGGGGAAAAACTGTTTTTT	CASSQTGTGEKLFF
.	TRBJ1-2	.	TRBV4-2	TGTGCCAGCAGCCAAGATGGGGCGGGAACCTATGGCTACACCTTC	CASSQDGAGTYGYTF
.	TRBJ2-3	.	TRBV9	TGTGCCAGCAGCTCCTGGGGCAGGGGTGCAGATACGCAGTATTTT	CASSSWGRGADTQYF
.	TRBJ1-1	.	TRBV3-1/TRBV3-2	TGTGCCAGCAGCCAACGGGGTAGGCGGACTGAAGCTTTCTTT	CASSQRGRRTEAFF
.	TRBJ2-3	.	TRBV25-1	TGTGCCAGCAGTGATTCGGGGGACTTCACAGATACGCAGTATTTT	CASSDSGDFTDTQYF
.	TRBJ2-7	.	TRBV2	TGTGCCAGCACTGTAGTACCTACTGGACTTTTCCACTACGAGCAGTACTTC	CASTVVPTGLFHYEQYF
.	TRBJ1-5	.	TRBV2	TGTGCCAGCAGTGGCTACCGCAGGGGAGTCAATCAGCCCCAGCATTTT	CASSGYRRGVNQPQHF
.	TRBJ2-7	.	TRBV12-5	TGTGCTAGTGGCCTAAATAACGAGCAGTACTTC	CASGLNNEQYF
.	TRBJ2-7	.	TRBV11-2	TGTGCCAGCAGCCCAGGAAGCCGCGAGCAGTACTTC	CASSPGSREQYF
.	TRBJ2-1	TRBD1	TRBV5-1	TGCGCCAGCACTTCAGGGGGCCGGACCTACAATGAGCAGTTCTTC	CASTSGGRTYNEQFF
.	TRBJ1-1	TRBD1	TRBV3-1/TRBV3-2	TGTGCCAGCAGCCTACGACAGGGTAAAACTGAAGCTTTCTTT	CASSLRQGKTEAFF
.	TRBJ1-4	.	TRBV27	TGTGCCAGCCCTGCGCGCATTGCGAATGAAAAACTGTTTTTT	CASPARIANEKLFF
.	TRBJ2-4	.	TRBV19	TGTGCCAGTAGTATTGTTGAGAGGGGGAACATTCAGTACTTC	CASSIVERGNIQYF
.	TRBJ1-4	.	TRBV19	TGTGCCAGTAGTATAGCTACAGGGTTGGGTGAAAAACTGTTTTTT	CASSIATGLGEKLFF
.	TRBJ2-3	TRBD2	TRBV5-1	TGCGCCAGCAGCTTGGCCAACGGGGGGATATCGTCAGATACGCAGTATTTT	CASSLANGGISSDTQYF